The 15 T cell receptor beta chains presented below share a single source sample, sequenced in a study of control samples from healthy donors and cancer patients. Here immunoSEQ multiplex PCR was the method, and the copy in TCRdb shows in-frame clones only, minus some. Of 170,000 or so clones listed, about 91% are singletons. Sequencing was carried out using blood. All receptors come from a woman aged 40 to 55 in good health.

To note about this clone: Other nucleotide sequences in the sample specify the same CDR3. The V and J genes are TRBV19 and TRBJ1-5; D gene unclear. V was shortened by 4 bases and J by 1 base, with 5 bases between the two germline ends. The CDR3 runs to 13 residues. The germline gives CDR1 LNHDA, CDR2 SQIVND (reference sequence). In DNA form, the CDR3 reads TGTGCCAGTAGTACAATAAGCAATCAGCCCCAGCATTTT. Amino acid sequence: CASSTISNQPQHF.

The chain combines TRBV6-4 with TRBJ1-2, with a tentative D call TRBD1 (6 bases). Trimming shortened V by 6 bases and J by 4 bases, and 12 bases separated the two germline ends. The CDR3 has 13 amino acids. CDR1 and CDR2 from the germline V gene are MRHNA and SNTAGT. CDR3 residues: CASSLQGGYGYTF. CDR3 nucleotides: TGTGCCAGCAGCTTACAGGGTGGCTATGGCTACACCTTC.

This sequence joins TRBV9 and TRBJ2-1; possibly TRBD2 for D (5 bases). The CDR3 runs to 14 residues. Trimming cost V 2 bases and J 5 bases, with 11 bases left between them. CDR1 and CDR2 (germline): SGDLS, YYNGEE. The CDR3 loop reads CASSVYPGNNEQFF. The CDR3 DNA is TGTGCCAGCAGCGTTTATCCCGGGAACAATGAGCAGTTCTTC. The complete variable domain, with remaining parts taken from reference TRBV9 and TRBJ2-1, reads DSGVTQTPKHLITATGQRVTLRCSPRSGDLSVYWYQQSLDQGLQFLIQYYNGEERAKGNILERFSAQQFPDLHSELNLSSLELGDSALYFCASSVYPGNNEQFFGPGTRLTVL.

This sequence joins TRBV7-2 and TRBJ2-1; the D is unclear. V gave up 4 bases and J gave up 5 bases, with 15 bases separating them. Germline-derived CDR1 and CDR2 are SGHTA and FQGNSA. The CDR3 runs to 15 residues. CDR3 region: CASSSPRRLDNEQFF. As DNA, the CDR3 is TGTGCCAGCAGCTCGCCCCGCAGGCTAGACAATGAGCAGTTCTTC.

The J gene is TRBJ1-2, the V gene TRBV19; tentatively, D is TRBD1 (6 bases). The CDR3 loop spans 10 amino acids. Germline assignment: CDR1 LNHDA and CDR2 SQIVND (reference sequence). Trimming pared 10 bases from V and 4 bases from J, leaving 7 bases between. The CDR3 nucleotides read TGTGCCACCAGGGGCTATGGCTACACCTTC. Translated, it gives CATRGYGYTF. Full variable domain (outside the CDR3, taken from reference TRBV19 and TRBJ1-2): DGGITQSPKYLFRKEGQNVTLSCEQNLNHDAMYWYRQDPGQGLRLIYYSQIVNDFQKGDIAEGYSVSREKKESFPLTVTSAQKNPTAFYLCATRGYGYTFGSGTRLTVV.

The V and J genes are TRBV11-2 and TRBJ2-5, with 11 bases matching TRBD2. The CDR3 totals 15 residues. V lost 4 bases to trimming and J lost 4 bases; unmatched junction nucleotides: 5. Germline values: CDR1 SGHAT, CDR2 FQNNGV. This chain's CDR3 is CASSWTTSGAETQYF. The CDR3 region has the DNA TGTGCCAGCAGCTGGACGACTAGCGGGGCAGAGACCCAGTACTTC.

A few counts support this clone. V and J are TRBV19 and TRBJ2-3, with D hard to call. Trimming took 5 bases from V and 4 from J, leaving 10 bases between them. Germline V lookup: CDR1 LNHDA, CDR2 SQIVND (reference sequence). The CDR3 runs to 13 residues. The CDR3 region has the DNA TGTGCCAGTAGTCGAAATGTTGCAGATACGCAGTATTTT. Encoded protein: CASSRNVADTQYF.

The rearrangement uses TRBV10-3 and TRBJ2-1; D unclear. V dropped 10 bases and J dropped 6 bases, with 16 bases sitting between them. This CDR3 comprises 13 residues. The germline V gene has CDR1 ENHRY and CDR2 SYGVKD. The CDR3: CATATGPTNEQFF. The CDR3 region has the DNA TGTGCCACCGCTACGGGCCCTACCAATGAGCAGTTCTTC.

J is TRBJ2-1 and V is TRBV7-8, with a tentative D call TRBD1 (6 bases). CDR3 size: 15 residues. CDR1 and CDR2 (germline): SGHVS, FQNEAQ. Deletions cut 2 bases from V and 2 bases from J, with 10 bases between. Here the CDR3 DNA reads TGTGCCAGCAGCTTAAATACAGGGCCCTACAATGAGCAGTTCTTC. This sequence encodes CASSLNTGPYNEQFF.

The genes are TRBV28 and TRBJ1-1; TRBD1 matches at 7 bases. The germline V gene encodes CDR1 MDHEN and CDR2 SYDVKM. The CDR3 loop spans 16 amino acids. V was pared by 3 bases and J by 3 bases, with 10 bases of the junction left unmatched. The CDR3 here is CASSFPSTGKDTEAFF. As DNA, the CDR3 is TGTGCCAGCAGTTTTCCCTCGACAGGGAAGGACACTGAAGCTTTCTTT.

This clone appeared many times. The rearrangement uses TRBV5-4 and TRBJ1-2; TRBD1 might be the D (6 bases). Trimming stripped 0 bases from V and 2 bases from J, with 11 bases between. The germline V gene encodes CDR1 SGHNT and CDR2 YYREEE (reference sequence). The CDR3 is made up of 15 amino acids. In DNA, the CDR3 is TGTGCCAGCAGCTTGGGCAGTAGGGGGAACTATGGCTACACCTTC. As protein: CASSLGSRGNYGYTF.

This clone was counted a single time. The chain links TRBV3-1 (or the pseudogene TRBV3-2) to TRBJ1-1, with D unclear. Germline V gene sequence: CDR1 LGHDT, CDR2 YNNKEL (reference sequence). Deletions cut 4 bases from V and 7 bases from J, with 13 bases between. This CDR3 spans 13 amino acids. CDR3 nucleotides: TGTGCCAGCAGCCCCTCCGTGAGAGGTGAAGCTTTCTTT. It is translated as CASSPSVRGEAFF.

The chain combines TRBV3-1 (or the pseudogene TRBV3-2) with TRBJ2-7; D uncertain. The CDR3 sequence is 14 residues long. The germline V gene encodes CDR1 LGHDT and CDR2 YNNKEL (reference sequence). V gave up 6 bases and J gave up 3 bases, with 15 bases separating them. DNA for the CDR3: TGTGCCAGCAGTTCCCACTTCCTACGCTACGAGCAGTACTTC. It translates to CASSSHFLRYEQYF.

This rearrangement joins TRBV5-1 to TRBJ1-1; D not resolved. V gave up 4 bases and J gave up 4 bases, with 17 bases separating them. This CDR3 has 15 residues. In germline, CDR1 is SGHRS, CDR2 YFSETQ. The CDR3 spells CASSPDRPTGTEAFF. The DNA for the CDR3 is TGCGCCAGCAGCCCCGACCGACCCACGGGCACTGAAGCTTTCTTT.

The chain uses TRBV5-6 and TRBJ2-7, with a tentative D call TRBD2 (5 bases). The CDR3 spans 12 residues. Germline V CDR1 and CDR2: SGHDT, YYEEEE. V lost 7 bases and J 6 bases, leaving 14 bases between the germline ends. The chain's CDR3 is CASGSGGVEQYF. The CDR3 DNA reads as TGTGCCAGCGGCTCAGGAGGAGTCGAGCAGTACTTC.